Presented here are 15 T cell receptor beta chains from one specimen sequenced in a study of T cell changes during pregnancy in multiple sclerosis. TCRdb keeps only in-frame clones here, not all; method: immunoSEQ multiplex PCR. The repertoire holds about 120,000 clones, with roughly 90% as singletons. The sample consisted of peripheral blood, taken in the third trimester of pregnancy. The receptors shown here come from a female donor with multiple sclerosis, enrolled in a pregnancy study.

This clone appeared a few times. J is TRBJ1-2 and V is TRBV7-9; D uncertain. Germline V gene data show CDR1 as SEHNR and CDR2 as FQNEAQ (reference sequence). The CDR3 contains 13 residues. V shed 5 bases and J shed 3 bases, with 10 bases lying between them. The chain's CDR3 is CASSPSYDYGYTF. CDR3 coding DNA: TGTGCCAGCAGCCCATCCTACGACTATGGCTACACCTTC.

A few counts support this clone. The chain recombines TRBV19 with TRBJ1-6; 7 bases are shared with TRBD1. CDR1 LNHDA and CDR2 SQIVND come from the germline V gene (reference sequence). This CDR3 contains 14 residues. V shed 6 bases and J 4 bases; nucleotides not matched to a gene: 3. This CDR3 reads CASRQGEYNSPLHF. Written as DNA, the CDR3 is TGTGCCAGTAGGCAGGGGGAGTATAATTCACCCCTCCACTTT.

This chain connects TRBV5-1 to TRBJ2-5; 7 positions agree with TRBD2. Germline CDR1 is SGHRS and CDR2 is YFSETQ. The CDR3 runs 14 residues. V shed 0 bases, J shed 3 bases, and the junction held 2 bases outside the gene matches. The CDR3 loop is CASSLVLAEETQYF. DNA for the CDR3: TGCGCCAGCAGCTTGGTTCTAGCGGAAGAGACCCAGTACTTC.

This chain uses TRBV30 with TRBJ1-1, with 9 bases fitting TRBD1. CDR1 and CDR2 from the germline V gene are GTSNPN and SVGIG (reference sequence). Germline trimming cut 7 bases from V and 4 bases from J; bases unmatched to any gene: 13. The CDR3 loop spans 15 amino acids. For the CDR3, the DNA is TGTGCCTCCCGTCCCGGGACAGGGATGAGCACTGAAGCTTTCTTT. Translating gives CASRPGTGMSTEAFF.

V gene TRBV11-2 combines with J gene TRBJ2-7, with D perhaps TRBD1 (6 bases). Germline assignment: CDR1 SGHAT and CDR2 FQNNGV. The CDR3 runs 14 residues. The V end was cut by 5 bases, the J end by 2 bases, with 13 bases between. CDR3 region: CASSPSPGAYEQYF. Here the CDR3 DNA reads TGTGCCAGCAGCCCGTCGCCAGGGGCCTACGAGCAGTACTTC.

CDR3 sequence reads: CASSVEGGLNTEAFF. CDR3 bases: TGTGCCAGCAGCGTAGAAGGAGGCCTGAACACTGAAGCTTTCTTT. This chain connects TRBV9 to TRBJ1-1, with D uncertain. V lost 0 bases to trimming and J lost 0 bases, with 9 bases between them. The CDR3 runs to 15 residues. The V gene's germline CDR1 is SGDLS and CDR2 YYNGEE.

This chain joins TRBV18 and TRBJ2-7, with 9 bases fitting TRBD2. With 3 bases clipped from V and 11 bases from J, the junction kept 8 bases outside the gene matches. Germline CDR1 reads KGHSH; CDR2 reads LQKENI. The CDR3 covers 13 residues. CDR3 residues: CASSPPMASGKYF. The DNA of the CDR3 is TGTGCCAGCTCACCGCCCATGGCTAGCGGGAAGTACTTC.

The sample holds one count of this clone. The rearrangement joins TRBV19 to TRBJ1-2; TRBD1 matches at 9 bases. This CDR3 comprises 13 residues. Germline V lookup: CDR1 LNHDA, CDR2 SQIVND (reference sequence). The J segment lost 6 bases and the V segment lost 10 bases, leaving 9 bases of the junction unmatched. The CDR3 region has the DNA TGTGCCACCACCCCAGACAGGGGGAATGGCTACACCTTC. It is translated as CATTPDRGNGYTF. The whole variable domain, remainder taken from reference TRBV19 and TRBJ1-2, is DGGITQSPKYLFRKEGQNVTLSCEQNLNHDAMYWYRQDPGQGLRLIYYSQIVNDFQKGDIAEGYSVSREKKESFPLTVTSAQKNPTAFYLCATTPDRGNGYTFGSGTRLTVV.

The gene calls are TRBV27 and TRBJ2-1; D might be TRBD2 (6 bases). Germline V gives CDR1 MNHEY, CDR2 SMNVEV (reference sequence). Trimming left V 2 bases short and J 2 bases short, with 25 bases between. The CDR3 is 20 amino acids. CDR3 sequence reads: CASSLTPGSSGVLPYNEQFF. CDR3 nucleotide sequence: TGTGCCAGCAGTTTAACCCCCGGCAGTAGCGGAGTTCTCCCCTACAATGAGCAGTTCTTC.

The genes are TRBV7-3 and TRBJ2-1; D might be TRBD2 (5 bases). The CDR3 length is 16 residues. CDR1 and CDR2 (germline): SGHTA, FQGTGA. The germline V and J ends were trimmed by 4 bases and 0 bases, with 13 bases remaining between them. CDR3 amino acids: CASSSRAADSYNEQFF. The CDR3 DNA sequence: TGTGCCAGCAGCTCCCGGGCAGCGGACTCCTACAATGAGCAGTTCTTC.

The chain carries TRBV10-3 and TRBJ2-1; 7 bases agree with TRBD2. The CDR3 consists of 13 residues. Germline CDR1 ENHRY, CDR2 SYGVKD. J was trimmed by 3 bases and V by 11 bases; bases with no gene match: 7. The CDR3 sequence: CAATSSHYNEQFF. CDR3 nucleotide sequence: TGTGCCGCGACTAGCAGTCACTACAATGAGCAGTTCTTC.

This CDR3 reads CASTIDNSPLHF. In nucleotides, the CDR3 is TGTGCCAGTACCATAGATAATTCACCCCTCCACTTT. The chain is built from TRBV7-9 and TRBJ1-6; D gene unclear. Trimming stripped 9 bases from V and 5 bases from J, with 8 bases between. Germline CDR1 SEHNR, CDR2 FQNEAQ (reference sequence). The CDR3 is made up of 12 amino acids.

The chain carries TRBV6-5 and TRBJ1-4; no clear D gene. Germline CDR1 is MNHEY and CDR2 is SVGAGI. V was cut by 2 bases and J by 1 base, with 8 bases left in between. The CDR3 runs to 15 residues. CDR3 in amino acids: CASSYEGGTNEKLFF. CDR3 bases: TGTGCCAGCAGTTACGAGGGAGGAACTAATGAAAAACTGTTTTTT.

The rearrangement uses TRBV10-3 and TRBJ2-3; 10 nucleotides line up with TRBD2. This CDR3 region has 16 residues. Germline values: CDR1 ENHRY, CDR2 SYGVKD. The J segment lost 0 bases and the V segment lost 2 bases, leaving 2 bases of the junction unmatched. The CDR3 nucleotides read TGTGCCATCAGTGAGGGACTAGCGGCGAGCACAGATACGCAGTATTTT. Translation gives CAISEGLAASTDTQYF.

The chain combines TRBV5-6 with TRBJ2-7, with 9 bases that match TRBD1. The V gene's germline CDR1 is SGHDT and CDR2 YYEEEE. This CDR3 is 17 amino acids long. The J segment lost 2 bases and the V segment lost 1 base, leaving 10 bases of the junction unmatched. DNA of the CDR3: TGTGCCAGCAGCTTGTTTAGACAGGGGGTGAAAGCCTACGAGCAGTACTTC. It yields the protein CASSLFRQGVKAYEQYF.